The rows below give T cell receptor beta chains drawn from one sample of a study of blood T cell repertoires in COVID-19. Using immunoSEQ multiplex PCR, the repertoire was profiled, and TCRdb retains in-frame clones only, with some absent. The sample yields around 50,000 clones, about 89% seen once. Input material: peripheral blood. The receptors shown here come from a man in his 70s with active COVID-19. Both conserved end residues are part of each CDR3. The order of the fields is CDR3 DNA, CDR3 protein, D gene, J gene, V gene, clone size. The D gene is left open where the match is weak. The listing skips clone size in some rows; elsewhere it reads once, few, many or a size class.

cdr3_nt: TGTGCCAGCAGCTTAGCCAACCGCGTTCATGCGAACACTGAAGCTTTCTTT
cdr3_aa: CASSLANRVHANTEAFF
d_call: -
j_call: TRBJ1-1
v_call: TRBV7-8
clone_size: -

cdr3_nt: TGTGCCGCGGGGTATAGCAATCAGCCCCAGCATTTT
cdr3_aa: CAAGYSNQPQHF
d_call: -
j_call: TRBJ1-5
v_call: TRBV3-1/TRBV3-2
clone_size: -

cdr3_nt: TGTGCCAGCAGTGGGAATAGCGCGGGCCAGTACTTC
cdr3_aa: CASSGNSAGQYF
d_call: -
j_call: TRBJ2-5
v_call: TRBV12-3/TRBV12-4
clone_size: -

cdr3_nt: TGTGCCAGCAGCCAAGACCGGCGGGGGGGAGGGAACACCATATATTTT
cdr3_aa: CASSQDRRGGGNTIYF
d_call: -
j_call: TRBJ1-3
v_call: TRBV4-2
clone_size: -

cdr3_nt: TGCGCCAGCAGCCAATCCGCGGGCTTTACTAATGAAAAACTGTTTTTT
cdr3_aa: CASSQSAGFTNEKLFF
d_call: -
j_call: TRBJ1-4
v_call: TRBV4-3
clone_size: -

cdr3_nt: TGTGCCAGCAGTTTAACCGGTAATTCACCCCTCCACTTT
cdr3_aa: CASSLTGNSPLHF
d_call: -
j_call: TRBJ1-6
v_call: TRBV28
clone_size: -

cdr3_nt: TGTGCCAGCAGCCAGGGGGAGACCCAGTACTTC
cdr3_aa: CASSQGETQYF
d_call: -
j_call: TRBJ2-5
v_call: TRBV2
clone_size: -

cdr3_nt: TGCGCCAGCAGCCCTCGACTTCCAGAACAGCCCCAGCATTTT
cdr3_aa: CASSPRLPEQPQHF
d_call: -
j_call: TRBJ1-5
v_call: TRBV4-1
clone_size: once

cdr3_nt: TGTGCCAGCAGCGCGGACAGGGGCAACGTCCTGACTTTC
cdr3_aa: CASSADRGNVLTF
d_call: TRBD1
j_call: TRBJ2-6
v_call: TRBV6-5
clone_size: -

cdr3_nt: TGTGCCAGCAGCCCCGGGACAGGGGTTTATGAGCAGTTCTTC
cdr3_aa: CASSPGTGVYEQFF
d_call: TRBD1
j_call: TRBJ2-1
v_call: TRBV9
clone_size: -

cdr3_nt: TGTGCCAGCAGACCGACGGGACAGGGAAAGAATGGCTACACCTTC
cdr3_aa: CASRPTGQGKNGYTF
d_call: TRBD1
j_call: TRBJ1-2
v_call: TRBV28
clone_size: -

cdr3_nt: TGTGCCACCAGTGACCCCCGGGGGACCGGGGAGCTGTTTTTT
cdr3_aa: CATSDPRGTGELFF
d_call: -
j_call: TRBJ2-2
v_call: TRBV24-1
clone_size: -

cdr3_nt: TGTGCCAGCAGCTTTAGCGGGGTGAACACCGGGGAGCTGTTTTTT
cdr3_aa: CASSFSGVNTGELFF
d_call: TRBD2
j_call: TRBJ2-2
v_call: TRBV7-6
clone_size: -